This is a list of T cell receptor beta chains from one sample in a study of blood T cells in healthy people across ages. TCRdb reanalysed the 5' RACE reads using MiXCR and keeps one entry per CDR3 protein. The sample has approximately 1,700,000 distinct CDR3 sequences, about two fifths seen once. Material: blood. The receptors come from a human donor in good health. The CDR3 runs from the conserved cysteine through the conserved F or W. The D gene is left open where the match is weak. The listing skips clone size in some rows; elsewhere it reads once, few, many or a size class.

D gene: TRBD1; V gene: TRBV28; clone size: few; J gene: TRBJ2-7; CDR3 DNA: TGTGCCAGCACCCGAGGCCCGGGACAGGGTACCTACGAGCAGTACTTC; CDR3 protein: CASTRGPGQGTYEQYF
D gene: TRBD1; V gene: TRBV24-1; clone size: NA; J gene: TRBJ1-2; CDR3 DNA: TGTGCCACCAGTGACGTCTCCGGGACAGGCCCTAGGGGTGGCTACACCTTC; CDR3 protein: CATSDVSGTGPRGGYTF
D gene: TRBD2; V gene: TRBV24-1; clone size: few; J gene: TRBJ2-1; CDR3 DNA: TGTGCCACCAGTGACCCTGGACTAGCGGGGGGAGTAACCTACAATGAGCAGTTCTTC; CDR3 protein: CATSDPGLAGGVTYNEQFF
D gene: NA; V gene: TRBV29-1; clone size: NA; J gene: TRBJ1-1; CDR3 DNA: TGCAGCGTCGCGGACACCACGAACACTGAAGCTTTCTTT; CDR3 protein: CSVADTTNTEAFF
D gene: TRBD1; V gene: TRBV6-5; clone size: NA; J gene: TRBJ1-4; CDR3 DNA: TGTGCCAGCAGAAACAGGGGTATGTATGAAAAACTGTTTTTT; CDR3 protein: CASRNRGMYEKLFF
D gene: NA; V gene: TRBV5-1; clone size: NA; J gene: TRBJ1-2; CDR3 DNA: TGCGCCAGCACCCCTGGGGGCCGGTATGGCTACACCTTC; CDR3 protein: CASTPGGRYGYTF
D gene: NA; V gene: TRBV7-2; clone size: few; J gene: TRBJ2-5; CDR3 DNA: TGTGCCAGCAGCTTAAGGACATTCCAAGAGACCCAGTACTTC; CDR3 protein: CASSLRTFQETQYF
D gene: TRBD1; V gene: TRBV6-5; clone size: few; J gene: TRBJ2-5; CDR3 DNA: TGTGCCAGCAGGGGGGACAGGATGGGAGAGACCCAGTACTTC; CDR3 protein: CASRGDRMGETQYF
D gene: TRBD1; V gene: TRBV10-3; clone size: NA; J gene: TRBJ1-2; CDR3 DNA: TGTGCCATCAGCAGGGGACAGATATACTATGGCTACACCTTC; CDR3 protein: CAISRGQIYYGYTF
D gene: TRBD1; V gene: TRBV5-1; clone size: once; J gene: TRBJ1-4; CDR3 DNA: TGCGCCAGCAGCCCATTCGGACAGGACCATAATGAAAAACTGTTTTTT; CDR3 protein: CASSPFGQDHNEKLFF
D gene: NA; V gene: TRBV9; clone size: few; J gene: TRBJ2-5; CDR3 DNA: TGTGCCAGCAGCGTAGACGCCCGGGGCTGGTACAAGCAGTACTTC; CDR3 protein: CASSVDARGWYKQYF
D gene: TRBD1; V gene: TRBV7-2; clone size: NA; J gene: TRBJ2-5; CDR3 DNA: TGTGCCAGCAGCTTAGGTACCCTCACAGGGGGCCAGTACTTC; CDR3 protein: CASSLGTLTGGQYF
D gene: NA; V gene: TRBV6-6; clone size: NA; J gene: TRBJ2-4; CDR3 DNA: TGTGCCAGCAGTTCAACCGGGACAAGGGGAAGGGAGCAGTACTTC; CDR3 protein: CASSSTGTRGREQYF
D gene: TRBD1; V gene: TRBV5-5; clone size: few; J gene: TRBJ1-4; CDR3 DNA: TGTGCCAGCAGCCCAACAGGGGTAGTACGGGGTAATGAAAAACTGTTTTTT; CDR3 protein: CASSPTGVVRGNEKLFF
D gene: NA; V gene: TRBV6-5; clone size: few; J gene: TRBJ2-7; CDR3 DNA: TGTGCCAGCAAGGCCTTAGCGGACCACTACGAGCAGTACTTC; CDR3 protein: CASKALADHYEQYF
D gene: NA; V gene: TRBV5-1; clone size: NA; J gene: TRBJ2-1; CDR3 DNA: TGCGCCAGCAGCTTGGATGGCCGGGGGACCGAGCAGTTCTTC; CDR3 protein: CASSLDGRGTEQFF
D gene: NA; V gene: TRBV20-1; clone size: NA; J gene: TRBJ2-2; CDR3 DNA: TGCAGTGCTAGAGGCGTCTCCACGAACACCGGGGAGCTGTTTTTT; CDR3 protein: CSARGVSTNTGELFF